The 4 T cell receptor beta chains presented below share a single source sample, sequenced in a study of control samples from healthy donors and cancer patients. Clones were read by immunoSEQ multiplex PCR, and TCRdb kept only the in-frame ones, dropping some. Of about 160,000 clones listed, 80% to 95% are singletons. The sequenced sample consisted of blood. Every receptor here comes from a young man in good health.

The rearrangement uses TRBV6-4 and TRBJ1-1; D may be TRBD1 (5 bases). The CDR3 spans 13 residues. CDR1 and CDR2 (germline): MRHNA, SNTAGT. The V end was cut by 6 bases, the J end by 3 bases, with 11 bases between. The CDR3 DNA follows: TGTGCCAGCAGGGACACTAGAGACACTGAAGCTTTCTTT. Protein: CASRDTRDTEAFF.

This chain uses TRBV30 with TRBJ1-1; 7 bases align to TRBD1. V lost 5 bases, J lost 6 bases, and 12 bases stayed unmatched. This CDR3 is 14 amino acids long. The germline V gene encodes CDR1 GTSNPN and CDR2 SVGIG (reference sequence). DNA of the CDR3: TGTGCCTGGGCGCCGGGACAGAATCGACCTGAAGCTTTCTTT. Its protein is CAWAPGQNRPEAFF.

This clone has a single count. The chain couples TRBV5-4 to TRBJ1-1; the match to TRBD1 covers 7 bases. CDR1 and CDR2 (germline): SGHNT, YYREEE (reference sequence). The CDR3 spans 13 residues. Trimming removed 5 bases from V and 8 bases from J; junction bases left unmatched: 9. The DNA of the CDR3 is TGTGCCAGCAGGGCTGACCTGGGACAGGAAGCTTTCTTT. This translates into CASRADLGQEAFF.

The chain combines TRBV7-6 with TRBJ1-1; D possibly corresponds to TRBD1 (5 bases). V lost 3 bases and J 3 bases, leaving 14 bases between the germline ends. The CDR3 totals 15 residues. Germline assignment: CDR1 SGHVS and CDR2 FNYEAQ. The CDR3 sequence is CASSLSRGQDTEAFF. CDR3 DNA sequence: TGTGCCAGCAGCTTGAGCCGGGGCCAGGACACTGAAGCTTTCTTT.